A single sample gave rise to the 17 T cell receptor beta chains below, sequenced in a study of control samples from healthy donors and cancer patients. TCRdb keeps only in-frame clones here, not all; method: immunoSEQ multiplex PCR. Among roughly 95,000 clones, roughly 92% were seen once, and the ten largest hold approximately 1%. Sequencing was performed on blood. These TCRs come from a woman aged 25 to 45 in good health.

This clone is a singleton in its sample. CDR3 sequence (DNA): TGTGCCAGCAGGGGGACTGTGAACACTGAAGCTTTCTTT. It encodes CASRGTVNTEAFF. The chain joins TRBV6-5 to TRBJ1-1; a possible D gene is TRBD1 (5 bases). The V end was cut by 6 bases, the J end by 0 bases, with 8 bases between. The CDR3 consists of 13 residues. Germline assignment: CDR1 MNHEY and CDR2 SVGAGI.

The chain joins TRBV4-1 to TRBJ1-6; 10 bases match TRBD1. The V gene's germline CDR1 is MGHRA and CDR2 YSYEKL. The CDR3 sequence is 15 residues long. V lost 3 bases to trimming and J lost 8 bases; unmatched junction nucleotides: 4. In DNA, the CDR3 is TGCGCCAGCAGCCAGGGGGACAGGGGTGATTCACCCCTCCACTTT. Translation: CASSQGDRGDSPLHF.

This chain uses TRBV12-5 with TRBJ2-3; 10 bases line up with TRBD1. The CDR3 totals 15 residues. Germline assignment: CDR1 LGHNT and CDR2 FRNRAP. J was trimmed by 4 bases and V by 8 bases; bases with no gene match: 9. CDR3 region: CASTKGQGVADTQYF. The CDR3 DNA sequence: TGTGCTAGTACAAAAGGACAGGGGGTCGCAGATACGCAGTATTTT.

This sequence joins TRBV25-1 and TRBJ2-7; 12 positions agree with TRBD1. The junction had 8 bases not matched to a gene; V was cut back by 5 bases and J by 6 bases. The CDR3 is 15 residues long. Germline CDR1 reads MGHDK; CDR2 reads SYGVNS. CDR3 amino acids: CASSIGTGGQAEQYF. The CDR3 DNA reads TGTGCCAGCAGTATAGGGACAGGGGGCCAGGCCGAGCAGTACTTC.

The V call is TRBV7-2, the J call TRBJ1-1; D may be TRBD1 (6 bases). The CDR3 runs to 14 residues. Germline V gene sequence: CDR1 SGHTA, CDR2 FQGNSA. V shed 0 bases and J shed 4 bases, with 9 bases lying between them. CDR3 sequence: CASSLATRGTEAFF. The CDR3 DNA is TGTGCCAGCAGCTTAGCGACCAGGGGCACTGAAGCTTTCTTT.

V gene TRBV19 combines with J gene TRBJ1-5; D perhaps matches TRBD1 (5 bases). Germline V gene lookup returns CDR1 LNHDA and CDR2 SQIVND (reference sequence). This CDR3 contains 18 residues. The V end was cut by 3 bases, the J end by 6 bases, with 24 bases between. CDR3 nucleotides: TGTGCCAGTAGTATTTCCGTGGCGAGGGGACGGAGCTTTCAGCCCCAGCATTTT. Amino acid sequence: CASSISVARGRSFQPQHF.

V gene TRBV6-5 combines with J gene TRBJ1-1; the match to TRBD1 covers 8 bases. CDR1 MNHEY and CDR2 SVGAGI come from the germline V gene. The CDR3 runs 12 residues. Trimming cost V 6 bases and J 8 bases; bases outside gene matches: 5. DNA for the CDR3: TGTGCCAGCAGGTTCCGGGACAGGGAAGCTTTCTTT. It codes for CASRFRDREAFF.

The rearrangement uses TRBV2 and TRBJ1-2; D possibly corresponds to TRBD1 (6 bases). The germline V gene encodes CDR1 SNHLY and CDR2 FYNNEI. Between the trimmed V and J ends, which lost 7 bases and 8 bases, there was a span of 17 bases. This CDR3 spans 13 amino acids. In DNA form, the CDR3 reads TGTGCCAGCACCCGACGGGATCAGGGGGGCTACACCTTC. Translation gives CASTRRDQGGYTF. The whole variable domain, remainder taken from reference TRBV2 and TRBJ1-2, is EPEVTQTPSHQVTQMGQEVILRCVPISNHLYFYWYRQILGQKVEFLVSFYNNEISEKSEIFDDQFSVERPDGSNFTLKIRSTKLEDSAMYFCASTRRDQGGYTFGSGTRLTVV.

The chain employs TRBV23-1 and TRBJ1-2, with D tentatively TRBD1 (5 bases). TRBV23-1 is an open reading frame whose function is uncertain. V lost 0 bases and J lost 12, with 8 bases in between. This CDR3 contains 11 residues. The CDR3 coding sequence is TGCGCCAGCAGTCAATCGGGACGGGACACCTTC. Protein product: CASSQSGRDTF.

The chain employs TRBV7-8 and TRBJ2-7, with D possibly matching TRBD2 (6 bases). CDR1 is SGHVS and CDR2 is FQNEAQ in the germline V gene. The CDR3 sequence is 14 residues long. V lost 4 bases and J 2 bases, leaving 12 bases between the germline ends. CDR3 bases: TGTGCCAGCAGCTCCGCGGGGTTCGCCTACGAGCAGTACTTC. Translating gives CASSSAGFAYEQYF.

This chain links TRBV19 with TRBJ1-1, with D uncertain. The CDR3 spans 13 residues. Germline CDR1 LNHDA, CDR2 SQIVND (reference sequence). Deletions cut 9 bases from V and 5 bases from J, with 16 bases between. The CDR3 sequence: CASSGSVGTEAFF. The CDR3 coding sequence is TGTGCCAGCTCCGGATCGGTGGGGACTGAAGCTTTCTTT.

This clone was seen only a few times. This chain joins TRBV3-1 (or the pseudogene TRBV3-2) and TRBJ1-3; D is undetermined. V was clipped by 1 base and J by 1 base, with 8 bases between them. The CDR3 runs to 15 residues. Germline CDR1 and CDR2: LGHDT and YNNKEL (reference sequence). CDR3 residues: CASSQGLQSGNTIYF. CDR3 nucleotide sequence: TGTGCCAGCAGCCAAGGGCTGCAATCTGGAAACACCATATATTTT.

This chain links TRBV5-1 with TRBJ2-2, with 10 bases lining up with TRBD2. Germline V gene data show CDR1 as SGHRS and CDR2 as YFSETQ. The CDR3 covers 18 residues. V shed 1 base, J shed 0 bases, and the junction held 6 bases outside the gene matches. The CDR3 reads CASSLRLAGASNTGELFF. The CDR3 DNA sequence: TGCGCCAGCAGCTTGCGCCTAGCGGGAGCCTCGAACACCGGGGAGCTGTTTTTT.

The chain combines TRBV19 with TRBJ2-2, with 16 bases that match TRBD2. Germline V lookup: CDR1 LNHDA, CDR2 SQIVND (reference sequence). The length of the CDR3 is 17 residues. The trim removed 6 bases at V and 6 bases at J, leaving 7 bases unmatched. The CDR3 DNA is TGTGCCAGTAGAACAAGCGGGACTAGCGGGGGGGCCGGGGAGCTGTTTTTT. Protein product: CASRTSGTSGGAGELFF.

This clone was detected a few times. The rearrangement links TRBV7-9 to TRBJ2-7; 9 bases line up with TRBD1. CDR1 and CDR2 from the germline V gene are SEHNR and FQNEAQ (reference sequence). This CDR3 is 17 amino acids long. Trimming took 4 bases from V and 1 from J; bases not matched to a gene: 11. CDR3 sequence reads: CASSSPPGQGGSYEQYF. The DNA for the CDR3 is TGTGCCAGCAGCTCTCCCCCGGGACAGGGAGGGTCCTACGAGCAGTACTTC. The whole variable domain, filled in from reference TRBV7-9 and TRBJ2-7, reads DTGVSQNPRHKITKRGQNVTFRCDPISEHNRLYWYRQTLGQGPEFLTYFQNEAQLEKSRLLSDRFSAERPKGSFSTLEIQRTEQGDSAMYLCASSSPPGQGGSYEQYFGPGTRLTVT.

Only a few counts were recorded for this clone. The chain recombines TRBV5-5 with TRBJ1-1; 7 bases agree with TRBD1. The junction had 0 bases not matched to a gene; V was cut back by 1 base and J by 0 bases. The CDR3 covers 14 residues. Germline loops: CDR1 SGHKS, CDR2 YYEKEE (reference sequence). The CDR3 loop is CASSLTGVNTEAFF. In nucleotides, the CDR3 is TGTGCCAGCAGCTTGACAGGGGTGAACACTGAAGCTTTCTTT.

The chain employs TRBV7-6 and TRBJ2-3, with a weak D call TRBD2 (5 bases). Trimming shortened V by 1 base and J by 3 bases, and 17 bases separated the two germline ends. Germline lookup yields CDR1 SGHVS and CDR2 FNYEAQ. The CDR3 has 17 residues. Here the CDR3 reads CASSLGQLVEKTDTQYF. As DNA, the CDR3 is TGTGCCAGCAGCTTAGGCCAACTAGTGGAGAAGACAGATACGCAGTATTTT.